This T cell receptor beta chain was observed in a study of cytomegalovirus exposure and HLA in healthy donors. Trimming removed 0 bases from V and 2 bases from J, with 14 bases in between. Germline assignment: CDR1 GTSNPN and CDR2 SVGIG (reference sequence). This CDR3 is built from 15 residues. The PCR contained 60 Vbeta and 13 Jbeta primers. Profiled with immunoSEQ multiplex PCR; TCRdb holds only in-frame clones, not every one. The sample includes roughly 150,000 clones, approximately 71% seen only once; the top ten take around 2%. The origin of this receptor is a man between 25 and 39 years old in good health and CMV-seronegative. The V call is TRBV30, the J call TRBJ2-7, with D perhaps matching TRBD2 (6 bases). Sequencing was done on a sample of PBMCs. The CDR3 coding sequence is TGTGCCTGGAGTGTTAGGCTAGCGCCAACCTACGAGCAGTACTTC. It codes for CAWSVRLAPTYEQYF.